This TCR beta chain was recovered during a study of shared clonotypes between healthy human individuals. As for the study in general: Plates per donor: three CD4 naive, three CD4 memory, two CD8 naive, one CD8 memory.

In the study's own analysis: Filtering differed since immunoSEQ provided only junctions, with no quality scores. TCRdb's table, derived via immunoSEQ multiplex PCR, lists solely in-frame clones and lacks some. V, J and clone size derive from that table, while D and trimming were established from the DNA sequence. The table lists some 2.4 million clones, approximately 94% of them singletons. The CDR3 length is 12 residues. V lost 4 bases to trimming and J lost 8 bases, with 12 bases between them. Germline V CDR1 and CDR2: SGDLS, YYNGEE. General observations from the study: Naive CD4 clonotype sharing across a handful of donors was approximately 5%.

About this clone itself: Its antigen is undetermined.

Sample: naive CD4+ T cells from PBMCs. Subset reported: CD45RA+ positively selected. The rearrangement links TRBV9 to TRBJ1-2; D is unresolved. This sequence was found in a man between 18 and 35 years old in good health. Some clones in this sample may be carry-over from other donors' samples. This CDR3 is CASSRTDGGYTF. DNA of the CDR3: TGTGCCAGCAGCCGGACGGACGGCGGCTACACCTTC.